The 11 T cell receptor beta chains below all came from one sample that was sequenced in a study of patients and donors after allogeneic stem cell transplantation. TCRdb fed the RT-PCR reads into MiXCR, producing one record per CDR3 protein. The data contain tens of thousands of distinct CDR3 sequences, roughly 5.2% of them singletons. The sample was blood, either unsorted or a sorted T cell fraction (not recorded which). Every receptor here comes from a human donor who was either an allogeneic HSCT recipient or a stem cell or donor lymphocyte infusion donor (not recorded which). It is not recorded whose cells these are; they may come from a transplant donor.

This clonotype has only a few counts. This chain connects TRBV9 to TRBJ2-7, with a possible D match to TRBD2 (6 bases). V was shortened by 3 bases and J by 7 bases, with 14 bases between the two germline ends. Germline values: CDR1 SGDLS, CDR2 YYNGEE. The CDR3 runs 13 residues. The CDR3 sequence: CASSERVDAEQYF. CDR3 in DNA: TGTGCCAGCAGCGAGCGGGTCGACGCGGAGCAGTACTTC. The variable domain in full, completed from reference TRBV9 and TRBJ2-7, reads DSGVTQTPKHLITATGQRVTLRCSPRSGDLSVYWYQQSLDQGLQFLIQYYNGEERAKGNILERFSAQQFPDLHSELNLSSLELGDSALYFCASSERVDAEQYFGPGTRLTVT.

V is TRBV27 and J is TRBJ2-7, with D possibly TRBD1 on 5 matching bases. The CDR3 contains 16 residues. CDR1 and CDR2 (germline): MNHEY, SMNVEV (reference sequence). Trimming took 3 bases from V and 7 from J, leaving 22 bases between them. CDR3 DNA sequence: TGTGCCAGCAGTTTGTACCCTAGGGGTGCATCTGGGGAGCAGTACTTC. Translating gives CASSLYPRGASGEQYF.

The table lists this clonotype with many counts. The chain has TRBV4-2 and TRBJ2-2; TRBD2 matches 13 bases. J lost 5 bases, V lost 4 bases, and 7 bases had no gene match. The CDR3 spans 17 residues. The germline V gene encodes CDR1 LGHNA and CDR2 YNFKEQ. The CDR3 coding sequence is TGTGCCAGCAGCCGCGGACTAGCGGGAGAAGGTACCGGGGAGCTGTTTTTT. Translated, it gives CASSRGLAGEGTGELFF.

This clonotype came up a few times. The chain joins TRBV6-5 to TRBJ2-2; D not certain. Germline CDR1 reads MNHEY; CDR2 reads SVGAGI. V was pared by 8 bases and J by 3 bases, with 4 bases between. The length of the CDR3 is 11 residues. The CDR3 region has the DNA TGTGCCAGCGGGGACACCGGGGAGCTGTTTTTT. It translates to CASGDTGELFF.

This clonotype was recorded many times. The V call is TRBV5-6, the J call TRBJ1-4; TRBD1 aligns across 9 bases. The germline CDR1 and CDR2 sequences are SGHDT and YYEEEE. V shed 4 bases and J 7 bases; nucleotides not matched to a gene: 8. The length of the CDR3 is 15 residues. CDR3 residues: CASSIWTGESEKLFF. DNA for the CDR3: TGTGCCAGCAGCATTTGGACAGGGGAATCTGAAAAACTGTTTTTT.

This clonotype has ten or more counts. The rearrangement uses TRBV7-2 and TRBJ2-7; 7 nucleotides align to TRBD1. CDR1 is SGHTA and CDR2 is FQGNSA in the germline V gene. This CDR3 spans 13 amino acids. The trim removed 5 bases at V and 4 bases at J, leaving 5 bases unmatched. The CDR3 sequence is CASSQGVGYEQYF. The CDR3 DNA is TGTGCCAGCAGCCAGGGGGTCGGTTACGAGCAGTACTTC.

This clonotype occurred many times. This rearrangement joins TRBV7-3 to TRBJ1-1, with a weak D call TRBD1 (5 bases). The CDR3 length is 13 residues. Trimming removed 1 base at V and 8 bases at J, with 11 bases between. In germline, CDR1 is SGHTA, CDR2 FQGTGA. The CDR3, as DNA: TGTGCCAGCAGCTTAATGGGGCGAGGGGAAGCTTTCTTT. This codes for CASSLMGRGEAFF.

This clonotype was picked up a small number of times. This chain joins TRBV2 and TRBJ1-1; TRBD1 matches at 7 bases. Trimming cost V 6 bases and J 5 bases; bases outside gene matches: 12. In germline, CDR1 is SNHLY, CDR2 FYNNEI. This CDR3 spans 15 amino acids. The CDR3 sequence is CASRANRGPGTEAFF. CDR3 in DNA: TGTGCCAGCAGAGCCAACAGGGGCCCGGGGACTGAAGCTTTCTTT.

This clonotype was counted at least ten times. The chain links TRBV9 to TRBJ1-6; maybe TRBD1 (5 bases). The V end was cut by 6 bases, the J end by 8 bases, with 12 bases between. This CDR3 comprises 13 residues. Per the germline V gene, CDR1 is SGDLS and CDR2 is YYNGEE. CDR3 amino acids: CASNGQGDSPLHF. CDR3 sequence (DNA): TGTGCCAGCAACGGGCAGGGTGATTCACCCCTCCACTTT.

In this sample, this clonotype turned up many times. The rearrangement joins TRBV5-6 to TRBJ2-4; D perhaps matches TRBD1 (6 bases). V was shortened by 1 base and J by 9 bases, with 11 bases between the two germline ends. CDR1 and CDR2 from the germline V gene are SGHDT and YYEEEE. CDR3 length equals 13 residues. The CDR3 region is CASSLSGTSIQYF. For the CDR3, the DNA is TGTGCCAGCAGCTTGAGTGGGACAAGCATTCAGTACTTC.

V usage is TRBV7-6 and J usage is TRBJ2-5, with D hard to call. The CDR3 totals 14 residues. V lost 4 bases to trimming and J lost 1 base, with 10 bases between them. Germline values: CDR1 SGHVS, CDR2 FNYEAQ. CDR3 nucleotide sequence: TGTGCCAGCAGCTCCCACGGCAGCCAAGAGACCCAGTACTTC. It codes for CASSSHGSQETQYF.